This TCR beta chain was observed in a study of blood T cell repertoires in COVID-19. Overall study context: The United States, Italy and Spain supplied acute and convalescent COVID-19 samples. Nucleic acid was either cDNA or gDNA, and it came from T cells, B-cell-depleted T cells, or PBMCs.

The junction had 0 bases not matched to a gene; V was cut back by 0 bases and J by 6 bases. The CDR3 covers 13 residues. Germline V gene data show CDR1 as SGHTA and CDR2 as FQGNSA. The method was immunoSEQ multiplex PCR; TCRdb's version includes in-frame clones alone and lacks a portion of them. The sample consists of 150,000 to 200,000 clones, just over 90% of them appearing once. Seattle researchers signed up patients amid active infection and tracked them longitudinally. The chain uses TRBV7-2 and TRBJ2-3, with TRBD2 matching 7 bases. What was sequenced was peripheral blood. The sequence derives from a woman aged 60-75 years with COVID-19, enrolled during active disease. The CDR3 protein is CASSLAREDTQYF. The CDR3 region has the DNA TGTGCCAGCAGCTTAGCGCGGGAGGATACGCAGTATTTT.